Listed below are T cell receptor beta chains from one sample, sequenced in a study of response to subunit inactivated influenza vaccine. TCRdb fed the RT-PCR reads into MiXCR, producing one record per CDR3 protein. The profile shows around 520,000 distinct CDR3 sequences, about 11% of them singletons. Sequences were derived from PBMCs from blood, sampled on the day of vaccination. The origin of the receptors is a man aged 45-65 years who received an inactivated influenza vaccine. The CDR3 runs from the conserved cysteine through the conserved F or W. D genes are given only for firm matches. A row's size may be missing; if present it is once, few, many or a size class.

CDR3 DNA: TGTGCCAGCAGCCAAGTAGGGATAAACACTGAAGCTTTCTTT; CDR3 protein: CASSQVGINTEAFF; clone size: few; V gene: TRBV3-1; J gene: TRBJ1-1; D gene: NA; CDR3 length: 14
CDR3 DNA: TGTGCCAGCAGTGATACAGGGGGCTCGGGTGAAAAACTGTTTTTT; CDR3 protein: CASSDTGGSGEKLFF; clone size: NA; V gene: TRBV28; J gene: TRBJ1-4; D gene: TRBD1; CDR3 length: 15
CDR3 DNA: TGTGCCAGCAGTCTGGATTTCCGGGGTTTTTCTTATGGCTACACCTTC; CDR3 protein: CASSLDFRGFSYGYTF; clone size: many; V gene: TRBV7-2; J gene: TRBJ1-2; D gene: NA; CDR3 length: 16
CDR3 DNA: TGCAGTGCTAGAGATTATGGACTCTCGAACACTGAAGCTTTCTTT; CDR3 protein: CSARDYGLSNTEAFF; clone size: few; V gene: TRBV20-1; J gene: TRBJ1-1; D gene: NA; CDR3 length: 15
CDR3 DNA: TGTGCCAGCAGTAGAGGACTAGCGGGAGGGCTGAATGAGCAGTTCTTC; CDR3 protein: CASSRGLAGGLNEQFF; clone size: few; V gene: TRBV28; J gene: TRBJ2-1; D gene: TRBD2; CDR3 length: 16
CDR3 DNA: TGTGCCAGCAGCCAAGACAGGGCCGAGCAGTACTTC; CDR3 protein: CASSQDRAEQYF; clone size: few; V gene: TRBV4-2; J gene: TRBJ2-7; D gene: NA; CDR3 length: 12
CDR3 DNA: TGTGCCAGCAGCTCCGTGGTTTCTAGCGGGGGTTTCTACAATGAGCAGTTCTTC; CDR3 protein: CASSSVVSSGGFYNEQFF; clone size: NA; V gene: TRBV5-5; J gene: TRBJ2-1; D gene: TRBD2; CDR3 length: 18
CDR3 DNA: TGTGCCAGCAGACTGGGCCCGGAGGACACTGAAGCTTTCTTT; CDR3 protein: CASRLGPEDTEAFF; clone size: few; V gene: TRBV7-3; J gene: TRBJ1-1; D gene: NA; CDR3 length: 14
CDR3 DNA: TGTGCCAGCAGCTTGGCGCTAGCGGCAGATACGCAGTATTTT; CDR3 protein: CASSLALAADTQYF; clone size: few; V gene: TRBV5-6; J gene: TRBJ2-3; D gene: TRBD2; CDR3 length: 14
CDR3 DNA: TGTGCCAGCAGTTACCGGGGGACAGGGTCCGCTACGCAGTATTTT; CDR3 protein: CASSYRGTGSATQYF; clone size: NA; V gene: TRBV6-2/TRBV6-3; J gene: TRBJ2-3; D gene: TRBD1; CDR3 length: 15
CDR3 DNA: TGTGCCAGCAGACTTGGACTAGCGGGGCCACTCACAGATACGCAGTATTTT; CDR3 protein: CASRLGLAGPLTDTQYF; clone size: few; V gene: TRBV5-5; J gene: TRBJ2-3; D gene: TRBD2; CDR3 length: 17
CDR3 DNA: TGCAGCGTAGAGGGGACAGCCCGAGAGACCCAGTACTTC; CDR3 protein: CSVEGTARETQYF; clone size: many; V gene: TRBV29-1; J gene: TRBJ2-5; D gene: TRBD1; CDR3 length: 13
CDR3 DNA: TGTGCCAGCAGCGTAGACGCGGGAGGAGGCGATACTGAAGCTTTCTTT; CDR3 protein: CASSVDAGGGDTEAFF; clone size: NA; V gene: TRBV9; J gene: TRBJ1-1; D gene: NA; CDR3 length: 16
CDR3 DNA: TGTGCCAGCAGCCCGATGGGAAAGGCGGGTTTCTACGAGCAGTACTTC; CDR3 protein: CASSPMGKAGFYEQYF; clone size: few; V gene: TRBV7-7; J gene: TRBJ2-7; D gene: NA; CDR3 length: 16
CDR3 DNA: TGTGCCAGCAGTTCAAGACTTGAAAAGCGGTACTTC; CDR3 protein: CASSSRLEKRYF; clone size: many; V gene: TRBV2; J gene: TRBJ2-7; D gene: NA; CDR3 length: 12
CDR3 DNA: TGTGCCAGCACTTTCTTCGGACTAGCGGGAGAAAGCACAGATACGCAGTATTTT; CDR3 protein: CASTFFGLAGESTDTQYF; clone size: few; V gene: TRBV12-3/TRBV12-4; J gene: TRBJ2-3; D gene: TRBD2; CDR3 length: 18
CDR3 DNA: TGTGCCAGCAGTTTTAGCGGGGTGGGACAGTTCTTC; CDR3 protein: CASSFSGVGQFF; clone size: NA; V gene: TRBV12-3/TRBV12-4; J gene: TRBJ2-1; D gene: TRBD2; CDR3 length: 12
CDR3 DNA: TGTGCCAGCAGTTACAGTAGACGGACCCAAGAGACCCAGTACTTC; CDR3 protein: CASSYSRRTQETQYF; clone size: NA; V gene: TRBV6-2/TRBV6-3; J gene: TRBJ2-5; D gene: NA; CDR3 length: 15
CDR3 DNA: TGTGCCAGCAGTTTACGAGGGGGTAGTACCTACGAGCAGTACTTC; CDR3 protein: CASSLRGGSTYEQYF; clone size: NA; V gene: TRBV28; J gene: TRBJ2-7; D gene: NA; CDR3 length: 15
CDR3 DNA: TGTGCCAGCACCACGGACAGGAGCACAGATACGCAGTATTTT; CDR3 protein: CASTTDRSTDTQYF; clone size: NA; V gene: TRBV6-1; J gene: TRBJ2-3; D gene: TRBD1; CDR3 length: 14
CDR3 DNA: TGTGCCAGTAGTAGTCTAGGTTCAGATACGCAGTATTTT; CDR3 protein: CASSSLGSDTQYF; clone size: many; V gene: TRBV19; J gene: TRBJ2-3; D gene: NA; CDR3 length: 13
CDR3 DNA: TGTGCCAGCAGACCCAGACGGGCGAGCTCCTACGAGCAGTACTTC; CDR3 protein: CASRPRRASSYEQYF; clone size: few; V gene: TRBV28; J gene: TRBJ2-7; D gene: NA; CDR3 length: 15
CDR3 DNA: TGTGCCAGCACCTCGGGACAACGGTCGAACACTGAAGCTTTCTTT; CDR3 protein: CASTSGQRSNTEAFF; clone size: NA; V gene: TRBV12-3/TRBV12-4; J gene: TRBJ1-1; D gene: NA; CDR3 length: 15
CDR3 DNA: TGCGCCAGCATGCCGTATCTGTCCGGGACGGTCTCCTACGAGCAGTACTTC; CDR3 protein: CASMPYLSGTVSYEQYF; clone size: many; V gene: TRBV4-1; J gene: TRBJ2-7; D gene: NA; CDR3 length: 17
CDR3 DNA: TGTGCCACCAGCAGACACGCCGCAAATGAGCAGTTCTTC; CDR3 protein: CATSRHAANEQFF; clone size: few; V gene: TRBV15; J gene: TRBJ2-1; D gene: NA; CDR3 length: 13
CDR3 DNA: TGTGCCAGCTCAAAACAGGGGGCGTTCACAGATACGCAGTATTTT; CDR3 protein: CASSKQGAFTDTQYF; clone size: few; V gene: TRBV18; J gene: TRBJ2-3; D gene: TRBD1; CDR3 length: 15
CDR3 DNA: TGTGCCACCAACTCCCCGCAGGGCCTGAACACTGAAGCTTTCTTT; CDR3 protein: CATNSPQGLNTEAFF; clone size: few; V gene: TRBV15; J gene: TRBJ1-1; D gene: NA; CDR3 length: 15
CDR3 DNA: TGTGCCATCAGCGGACAGGGGGCCAATGAGCAGTTCTTC; CDR3 protein: CAISGQGANEQFF; clone size: NA; V gene: TRBV10-3; J gene: TRBJ2-1; D gene: TRBD1; CDR3 length: 13
CDR3 DNA: TGTGCCAGCAGCACGACTAGCGGGAGGGCCATTGAGCAGTTCTTC; CDR3 protein: CASSTTSGRAIEQFF; clone size: once; V gene: TRBV7-6; J gene: TRBJ2-1; D gene: TRBD2; CDR3 length: 15
CDR3 DNA: TGTACCAGCACCCGGACAGGAGACACTGAAGCTTTCTTT; CDR3 protein: CTSTRTGDTEAFF; clone size: NA; V gene: TRBV12-3/TRBV12-4; J gene: TRBJ1-1; D gene: TRBD1; CDR3 length: 13
CDR3 DNA: TGTGCCATCGGCAAGGGGGACTATGGCTACACCTTC; CDR3 protein: CAIGKGDYGYTF; clone size: few; V gene: TRBV10-3; J gene: TRBJ1-2; D gene: NA; CDR3 length: 12
CDR3 DNA: TGCGCCAGCAGCCAAGATACGACCGTTAGCTCCTACAATGAGCAGTTCTTC; CDR3 protein: CASSQDTTVSSYNEQFF; clone size: few; V gene: TRBV4-1; J gene: TRBJ2-1; D gene: NA; CDR3 length: 17
CDR3 DNA: TGTGCCAGCAGCACAGCTCGGAGTAGCGGGAGGGGAGCGGAGACCCAGTACTTC; CDR3 protein: CASSTARSSGRGAETQYF; clone size: few; V gene: TRBV7-3; J gene: TRBJ2-5; D gene: TRBD2; CDR3 length: 18
CDR3 DNA: TGTGCCAGCAGACGAGGCGGAGGAACCGCCTACGAGCAGTACTTC; CDR3 protein: CASRRGGGTAYEQYF; clone size: NA; V gene: TRBV7-2; J gene: TRBJ2-7; D gene: NA; CDR3 length: 15
CDR3 DNA: TGCGCCAGCAGCCAAGACAGTTGGGGTGAGCAGTTCTTC; CDR3 protein: CASSQDSWGEQFF; clone size: NA; V gene: TRBV4-1; J gene: TRBJ2-1; D gene: NA; CDR3 length: 13
CDR3 DNA: TGTGGCGCACAGGGGGCTGGGGCCAACGTCCTGACTTTC; CDR3 protein: CGAQGAGANVLTF; clone size: few; V gene: TRBV6-6; J gene: TRBJ2-6; D gene: TRBD1; CDR3 length: 13
CDR3 DNA: TGCGCCAGCAGCCCACGACTAGCGGGGGGGGTTGGTGGTGAGCAGTTCTTC; CDR3 protein: CASSPRLAGGVGGEQFF; clone size: few; V gene: TRBV4-3; J gene: TRBJ2-1; D gene: TRBD2; CDR3 length: 17
CDR3 DNA: TGCAGCGCCTCGGGGACAGCTCCCTACGAGCAGTACTTC; CDR3 protein: CSASGTAPYEQYF; clone size: NA; V gene: TRBV20-1; J gene: TRBJ2-7; D gene: TRBD1; CDR3 length: 13
CDR3 DNA: TGTGCCAGCAGTTTATGGCCCGGGGAAGCGAACACCGGGGAGCTGTTTTTT; CDR3 protein: CASSLWPGEANTGELFF; clone size: few; V gene: TRBV12-3/TRBV12-4; J gene: TRBJ2-2; D gene: NA; CDR3 length: 17
CDR3 DNA: TGCAGTGCTCCCAGCCCCGGGACAGGGGGCGGGCGCTACACCTTC; CDR3 protein: CSAPSPGTGGGRYTF; clone size: NA; V gene: TRBV20-1; J gene: TRBJ1-2; D gene: TRBD1; CDR3 length: 15
CDR3 DNA: TGTGCCAGCAGGGTTTACATGAACACTGAAGCTTTCTTT; CDR3 protein: CASRVYMNTEAFF; clone size: NA; V gene: TRBV7-8; J gene: TRBJ1-1; D gene: NA; CDR3 length: 13
CDR3 DNA: TGCGCCAGCAGCCCCGGACAGTTAGGAAACACCATATATTTT; CDR3 protein: CASSPGQLGNTIYF; clone size: few; V gene: TRBV5-1; J gene: TRBJ1-3; D gene: NA; CDR3 length: 14
CDR3 DNA: TGCAGCGTTAGGGCGGCAGCGACTCAAGAGACCCAGTACTTC; CDR3 protein: CSVRAAATQETQYF; clone size: NA; V gene: TRBV29-1; J gene: TRBJ2-5; D gene: NA; CDR3 length: 14
CDR3 DNA: TGTGCCAGCAGTTCGGGACAGCTAAATTCACCCCTCCACTTT; CDR3 protein: CASSSGQLNSPLHF; clone size: NA; V gene: TRBV12-3/TRBV12-4; J gene: TRBJ1-6; D gene: TRBD1; CDR3 length: 14
CDR3 DNA: TGTGCCAGCAGTTCCACGGGACACTCCTCAGAGACCCAGTACTTC; CDR3 protein: CASSSTGHSSETQYF; clone size: NA; V gene: TRBV6-5; J gene: TRBJ2-5; D gene: NA; CDR3 length: 15
CDR3 DNA: TGTGCCAGCAGCCTGACCGGACCTGAAGAGACCCAGTACTTC; CDR3 protein: CASSLTGPEETQYF; clone size: few; V gene: TRBV7-2; J gene: TRBJ2-5; D gene: NA; CDR3 length: 14
CDR3 DNA: TGTGCCAGCATCGAGGGCCCTAGGGACAGGGCTAACTATGGCTACACCTTC; CDR3 protein: CASIEGPRDRANYGYTF; clone size: few; V gene: TRBV6-2/TRBV6-3; J gene: TRBJ1-2; D gene: TRBD1; CDR3 length: 17
CDR3 DNA: TGTGCCAGCAGCGCTCAGGGGGGCATTTACGAGCAGTACTTC; CDR3 protein: CASSAQGGIYEQYF; clone size: NA; V gene: TRBV7-9; J gene: TRBJ2-7; D gene: NA; CDR3 length: 14
CDR3 DNA: TGTGCCAGCAGTCTTACGACAGGGCGAGAGACCCAGTACTTC; CDR3 protein: CASSLTTGRETQYF; clone size: many; V gene: TRBV12-3/TRBV12-4; J gene: TRBJ2-5; D gene: TRBD1; CDR3 length: 14
CDR3 DNA: TGTGCCAGCCGGGAGGGCGGTTACACCGGGGAGCTGTTTTTT; CDR3 protein: CASREGGYTGELFF; clone size: few; V gene: TRBV28; J gene: TRBJ2-2; D gene: TRBD2; CDR3 length: 14
CDR3 DNA: TGTGCCAGCAGCTCGGTGGGACAGGGTGTAACCTACGAGCAGTACTTC; CDR3 protein: CASSSVGQGVTYEQYF; clone size: NA; V gene: TRBV6-2/TRBV6-3; J gene: TRBJ2-7; D gene: TRBD1; CDR3 length: 16
CDR3 DNA: TGTGCCAGCAGCCAAGAATACGAGTGGCTAGCGGCGAATGAGCAGTTCTTC; CDR3 protein: CASSQEYEWLAANEQFF; clone size: few; V gene: TRBV3-1; J gene: TRBJ2-1; D gene: TRBD2; CDR3 length: 17